The clone carrying this T cell receptor (beta chain) has ten or more counts. Its antigen remains unidentified. Individual cDNA molecules were tagged with unique molecular identifiers. TCRdb processed the 5' RACE reads anew with MiXCR; each CDR3 protein has one entry. Of around 35,000 distinct CDR3 sequences listed, 6.3% are singletons. The data were obtained in a study of early T cells in non-severe SARS-CoV-2 infection. Looking at the study overall: Whole-blood bulk RNA, unsorted, was sequenced, and chains were unpaired.

In germline, CDR1 is ENHRY, CDR2 SYGVKD. With V trimmed by 7 bases and J by 3 bases, 3 bases remained unmatched. The CDR3 sequence is 13 residues long. General observations from the study: Matches to VDJdb favored anti-spike CD8 responses and missed private and CD4 specificities.

The sample comprised whole blood. The chain has TRBV10-3 and TRBJ2-3; 8 bases are a match to TRBD2. The receptor was isolated from an adult who was a healthcare worker with PCR-confirmed SARS-CoV-2 infection or an uninfected control (not recorded which). DNA of the CDR3: TGTGCCATCAAGGAGCGGGAGACAGATACGCAGTATTTT. Translated: CAIKERETDTQYF.